This TCR beta chain was captured in a study of early T cells in non-severe SARS-CoV-2 infection. The CDR3 loop spans 14 amino acids. Germline V gene sequence: CDR1 SGHTA, CDR2 FQGNSA. The trim removed 3 bases at V and 4 bases at J, leaving 3 bases unmatched. MiXCR, applied by TCRdb to the 5' RACE reads, yields one record per CDR3 protein. The repertoire holds 90,000 to 130,000 distinct CDR3 sequences, around 13% seen once, with less than 4.5% in the top ten. The sequence was collected from an adult who was a healthcare worker with PCR-confirmed SARS-CoV-2 infection or an uninfected control (not recorded which). The chain has TRBV7-2 and TRBJ2-3, with 8 bases lining up with TRBD1. Material: whole blood, obtained at baseline. The DNA of the CDR3 is TGTGCCAGCAGCTTGGACAGGGCTGCAGATACGCAGTATTTT. It specifies CASSLDRAADTQYF.